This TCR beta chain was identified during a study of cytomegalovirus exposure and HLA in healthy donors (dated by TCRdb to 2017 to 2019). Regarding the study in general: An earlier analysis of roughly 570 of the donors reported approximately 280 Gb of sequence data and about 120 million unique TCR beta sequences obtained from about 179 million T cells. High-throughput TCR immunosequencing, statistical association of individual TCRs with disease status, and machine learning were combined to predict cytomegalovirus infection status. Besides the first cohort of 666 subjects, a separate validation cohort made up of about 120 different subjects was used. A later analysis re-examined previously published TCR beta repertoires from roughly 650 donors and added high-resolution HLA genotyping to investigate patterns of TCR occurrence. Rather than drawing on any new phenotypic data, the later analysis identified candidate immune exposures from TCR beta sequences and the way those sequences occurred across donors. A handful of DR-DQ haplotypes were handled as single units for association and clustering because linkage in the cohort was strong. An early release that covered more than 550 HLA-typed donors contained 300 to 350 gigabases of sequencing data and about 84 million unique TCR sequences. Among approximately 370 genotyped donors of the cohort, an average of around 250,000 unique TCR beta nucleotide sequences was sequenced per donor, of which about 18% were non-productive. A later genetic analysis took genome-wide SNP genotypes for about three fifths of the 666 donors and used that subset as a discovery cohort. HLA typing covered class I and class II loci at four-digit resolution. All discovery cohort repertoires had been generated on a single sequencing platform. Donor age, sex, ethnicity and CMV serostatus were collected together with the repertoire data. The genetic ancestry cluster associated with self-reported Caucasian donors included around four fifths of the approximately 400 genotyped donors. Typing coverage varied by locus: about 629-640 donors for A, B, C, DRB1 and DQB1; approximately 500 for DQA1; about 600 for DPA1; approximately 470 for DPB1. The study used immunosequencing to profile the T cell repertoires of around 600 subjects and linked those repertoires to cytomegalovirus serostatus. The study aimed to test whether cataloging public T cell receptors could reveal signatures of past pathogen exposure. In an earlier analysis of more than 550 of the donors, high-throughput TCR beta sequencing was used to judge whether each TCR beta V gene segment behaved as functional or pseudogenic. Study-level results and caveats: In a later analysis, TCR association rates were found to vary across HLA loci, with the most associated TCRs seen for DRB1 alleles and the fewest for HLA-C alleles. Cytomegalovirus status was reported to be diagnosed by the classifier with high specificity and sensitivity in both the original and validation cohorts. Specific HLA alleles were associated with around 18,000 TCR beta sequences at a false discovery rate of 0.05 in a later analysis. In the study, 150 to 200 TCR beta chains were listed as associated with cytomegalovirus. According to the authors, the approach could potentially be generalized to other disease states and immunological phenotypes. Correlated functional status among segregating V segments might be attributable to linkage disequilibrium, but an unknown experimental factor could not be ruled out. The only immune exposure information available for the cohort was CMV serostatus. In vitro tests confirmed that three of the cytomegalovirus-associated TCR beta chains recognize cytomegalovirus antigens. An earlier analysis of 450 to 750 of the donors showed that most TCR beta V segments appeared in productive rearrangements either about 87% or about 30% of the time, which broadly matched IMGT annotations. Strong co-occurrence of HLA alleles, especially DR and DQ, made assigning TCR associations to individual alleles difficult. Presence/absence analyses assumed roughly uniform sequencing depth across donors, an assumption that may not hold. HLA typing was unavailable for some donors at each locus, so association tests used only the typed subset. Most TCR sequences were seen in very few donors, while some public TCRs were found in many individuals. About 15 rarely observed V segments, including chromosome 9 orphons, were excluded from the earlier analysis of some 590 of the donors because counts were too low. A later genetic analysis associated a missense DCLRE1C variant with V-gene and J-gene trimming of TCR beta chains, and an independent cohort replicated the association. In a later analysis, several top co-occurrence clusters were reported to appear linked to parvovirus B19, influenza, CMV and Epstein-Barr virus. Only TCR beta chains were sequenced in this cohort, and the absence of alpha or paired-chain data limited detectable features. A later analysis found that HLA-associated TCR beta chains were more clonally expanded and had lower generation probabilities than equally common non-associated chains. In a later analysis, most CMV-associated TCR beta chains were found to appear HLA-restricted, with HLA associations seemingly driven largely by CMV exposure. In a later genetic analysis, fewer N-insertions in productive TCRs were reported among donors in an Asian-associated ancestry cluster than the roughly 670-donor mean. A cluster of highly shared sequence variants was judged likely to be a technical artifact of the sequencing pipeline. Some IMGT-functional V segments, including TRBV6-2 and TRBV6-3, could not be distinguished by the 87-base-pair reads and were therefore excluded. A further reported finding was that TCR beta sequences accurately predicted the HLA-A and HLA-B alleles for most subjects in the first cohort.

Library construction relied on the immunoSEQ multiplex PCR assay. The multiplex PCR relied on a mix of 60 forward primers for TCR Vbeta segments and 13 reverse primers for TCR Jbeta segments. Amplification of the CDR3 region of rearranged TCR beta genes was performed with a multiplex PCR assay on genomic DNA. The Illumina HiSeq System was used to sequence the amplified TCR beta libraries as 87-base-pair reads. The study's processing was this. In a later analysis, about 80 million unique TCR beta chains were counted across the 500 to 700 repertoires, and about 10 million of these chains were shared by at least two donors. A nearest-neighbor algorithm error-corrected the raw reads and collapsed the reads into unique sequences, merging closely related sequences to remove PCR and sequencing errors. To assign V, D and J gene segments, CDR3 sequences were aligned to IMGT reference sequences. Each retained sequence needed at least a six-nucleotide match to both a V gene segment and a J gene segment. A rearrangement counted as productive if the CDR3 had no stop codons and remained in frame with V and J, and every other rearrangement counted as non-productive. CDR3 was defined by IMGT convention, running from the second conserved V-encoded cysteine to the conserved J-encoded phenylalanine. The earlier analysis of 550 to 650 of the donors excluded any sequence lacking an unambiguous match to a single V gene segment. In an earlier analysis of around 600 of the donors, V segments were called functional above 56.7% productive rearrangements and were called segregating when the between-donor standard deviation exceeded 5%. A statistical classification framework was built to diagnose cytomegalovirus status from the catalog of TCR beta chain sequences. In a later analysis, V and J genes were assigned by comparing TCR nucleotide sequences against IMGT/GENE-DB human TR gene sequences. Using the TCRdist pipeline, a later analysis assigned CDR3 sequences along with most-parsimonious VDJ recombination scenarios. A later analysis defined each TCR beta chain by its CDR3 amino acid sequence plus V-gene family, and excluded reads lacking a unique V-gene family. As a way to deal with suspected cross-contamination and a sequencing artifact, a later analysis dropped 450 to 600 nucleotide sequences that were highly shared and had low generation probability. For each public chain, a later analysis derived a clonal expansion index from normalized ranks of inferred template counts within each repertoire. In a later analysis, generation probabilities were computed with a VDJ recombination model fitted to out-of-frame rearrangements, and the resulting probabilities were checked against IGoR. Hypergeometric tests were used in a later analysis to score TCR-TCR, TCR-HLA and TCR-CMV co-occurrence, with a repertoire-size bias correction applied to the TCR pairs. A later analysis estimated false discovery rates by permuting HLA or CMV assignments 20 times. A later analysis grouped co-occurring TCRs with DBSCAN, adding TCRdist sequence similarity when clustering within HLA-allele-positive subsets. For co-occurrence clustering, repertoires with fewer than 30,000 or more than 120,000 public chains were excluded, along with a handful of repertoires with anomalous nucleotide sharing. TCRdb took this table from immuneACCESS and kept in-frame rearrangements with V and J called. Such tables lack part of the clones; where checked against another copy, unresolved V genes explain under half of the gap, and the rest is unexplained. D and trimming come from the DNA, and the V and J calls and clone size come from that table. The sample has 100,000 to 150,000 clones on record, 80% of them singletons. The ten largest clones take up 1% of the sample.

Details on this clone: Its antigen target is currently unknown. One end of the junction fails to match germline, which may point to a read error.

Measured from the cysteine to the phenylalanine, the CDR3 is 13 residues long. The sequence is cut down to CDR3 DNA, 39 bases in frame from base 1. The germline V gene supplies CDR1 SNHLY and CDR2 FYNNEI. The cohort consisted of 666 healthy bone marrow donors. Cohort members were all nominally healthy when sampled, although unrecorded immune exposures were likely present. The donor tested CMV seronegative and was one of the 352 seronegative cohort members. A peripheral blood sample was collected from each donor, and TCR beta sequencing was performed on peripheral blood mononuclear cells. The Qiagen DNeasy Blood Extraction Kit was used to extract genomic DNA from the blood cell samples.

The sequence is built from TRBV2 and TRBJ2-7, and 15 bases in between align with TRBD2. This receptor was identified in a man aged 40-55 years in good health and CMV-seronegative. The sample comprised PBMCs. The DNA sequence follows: TGTGCCAGCAGTGACCAGGGGACTAGCGGGAGGAAGTTC. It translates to CASSDQGTSGRKF.